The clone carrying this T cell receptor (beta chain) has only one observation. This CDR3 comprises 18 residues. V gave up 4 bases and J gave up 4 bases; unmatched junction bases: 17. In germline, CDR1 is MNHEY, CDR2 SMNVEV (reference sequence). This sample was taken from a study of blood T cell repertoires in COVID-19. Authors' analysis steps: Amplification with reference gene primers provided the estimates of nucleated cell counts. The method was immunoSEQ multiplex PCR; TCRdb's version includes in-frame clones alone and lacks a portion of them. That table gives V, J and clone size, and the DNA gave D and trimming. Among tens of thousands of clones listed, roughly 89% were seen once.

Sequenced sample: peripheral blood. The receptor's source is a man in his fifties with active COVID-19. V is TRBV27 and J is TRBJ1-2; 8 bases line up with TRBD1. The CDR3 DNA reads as TGTGCCAGCAGTTCCCGCAGAAACCCAGGGGGCCTGGGCTATGGCTACACCTTC. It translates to CASSSRRNPGGLGYGYTF.